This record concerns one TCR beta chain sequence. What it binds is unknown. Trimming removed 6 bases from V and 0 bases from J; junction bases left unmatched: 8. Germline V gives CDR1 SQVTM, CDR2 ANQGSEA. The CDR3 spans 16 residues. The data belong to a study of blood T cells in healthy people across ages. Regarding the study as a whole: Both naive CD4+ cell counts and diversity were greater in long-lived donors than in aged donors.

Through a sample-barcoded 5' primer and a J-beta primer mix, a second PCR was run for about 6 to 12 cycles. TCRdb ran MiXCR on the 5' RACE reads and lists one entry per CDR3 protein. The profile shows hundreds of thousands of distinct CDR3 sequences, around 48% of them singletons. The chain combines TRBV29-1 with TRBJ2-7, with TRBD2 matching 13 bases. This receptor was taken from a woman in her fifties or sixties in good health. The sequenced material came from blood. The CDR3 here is CSVGGGLAGTSYEQYF. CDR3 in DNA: TGCAGCGTGGGGGGGGGACTAGCGGGGACCTCCTACGAGCAGTACTTC.